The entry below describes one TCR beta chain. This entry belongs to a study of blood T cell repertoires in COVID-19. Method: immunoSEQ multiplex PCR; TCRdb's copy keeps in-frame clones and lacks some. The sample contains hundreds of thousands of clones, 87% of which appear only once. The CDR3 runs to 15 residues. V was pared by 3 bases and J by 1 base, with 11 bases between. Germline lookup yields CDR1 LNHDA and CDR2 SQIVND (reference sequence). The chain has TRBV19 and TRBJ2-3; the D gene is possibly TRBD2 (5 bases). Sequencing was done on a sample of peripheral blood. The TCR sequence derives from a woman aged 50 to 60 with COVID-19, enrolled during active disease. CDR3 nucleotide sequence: TGTGCCAGTAGTATGGTGGGAGTGGGCACAGATACGCAGTATTTT. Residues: CASSMVGVGTDTQYF.